This is a list of T cell receptor beta chains from one sample in a study of identical twins. TCRdb redid the calling of the 5' RACE reads with MiXCR, one entry per CDR3 protein. The data contain 550,000 to 700,000 distinct CDR3 sequences, around 9.6% of them singletons. The sample also formed part of further work on yellow fever vaccine responses in identical twins.

The source material was PBMCs. The receptors stem from a woman aged 18-29 years in good health. CDR3s include the opening cysteine and the closing phenylalanine or tryptophan. D genes are given only for firm matches. For some rows the clone size is stated as once, few or many, or as a class when expanded; others skip it.

V	D	J	size	CDR3	DNA
TRBV5-5	TRBD1	TRBJ1-3	few	CASSPGQPSGNTIYF	TGTGCCAGCAGCCCGGGACAGCCCTCTGGAAACACCATATATTTT
TRBV7-2	-	TRBJ1-2	many	CASSSLTENYGYTF	TGTGCCAGCAGCTCCCTGACGGAGAACTATGGCTACACCTTC
TRBV2	-	TRBJ2-1	-	CASSEGQGKYNEQFF	TGTGCCAGCAGTGAAGGCCAGGGGAAATACAATGAGCAGTTCTTC
TRBV29-1	TRBD2	TRBJ2-1	many	CSVDLGLALYEQFF	TGCAGCGTTGATTTGGGACTAGCTTTGTATGAGCAGTTCTTC
TRBV20-1	-	TRBJ2-3	-	CSASTGGSSTDTQYF	TGCAGTGCTAGTACCGGGGGCTCTAGCACAGATACGCAGTATTTT
TRBV5-6	-	TRBJ1-1	few	CASSLVAGKDTEAFF	TGTGCCAGCAGCTTGGTCGCAGGGAAGGACACTGAAGCTTTCTTT
TRBV10-3	-	TRBJ2-1	many	CAISESPPDRRALNEQFF	TGTGCCATCAGTGAGTCGCCGCCCGACCGCAGGGCGCTCAATGAGCAGTTCTTC
TRBV4-2	TRBD2	TRBJ2-7	few	CASSQEGGTSSYEQYF	TGTGCCAGCAGCCAAGAGGGAGGGACTAGCAGTTACGAGCAGTACTTC
TRBV6-1	TRBD1	TRBJ2-7	few	CASSRPSGTGVTYEQYF	TGTGCCAGCAGTAGACCATCCGGGACAGGGGTTACCTACGAGCAGTACTTC
TRBV29-1	TRBD2	TRBJ2-1	many	CSAGTSGSTNEQFF	TGCAGCGCCGGGACTAGCGGGAGTACCAATGAGCAGTTCTTC
TRBV4-1	-	TRBJ2-7	few	CASSLQQDRAYEQYF	TGCGCCAGCAGCTTACAACAGGACAGAGCCTACGAGCAGTACTTC
TRBV10-3	TRBD1	TRBJ2-5	-	CAISDPGTGKETQYF	TGTGCCATCAGTGATCCAGGGACAGGGAAGGAGACCCAGTACTTC
TRBV5-1	-	TRBJ1-3	many	CASSLGPTNQRGSFSGNTIYF	TGCGCCAGCAGCTTGGGGCCAACTAACCAAAGGGGATCCTTCTCTGGAAACACCATATATTTT
TRBV10-3	TRBD2	TRBJ2-1	many	CAISGGGVYNEQFF	TGTGCCATCAGTGGTGGGGGGGTTTACAATGAGCAGTTCTTC
TRBV10-3	-	TRBJ2-5	-	CAISEFGESETQYF	TGTGCCATCAGTGAGTTTGGGGAATCGGAGACCCAGTACTTC
TRBV5-1	-	TRBJ1-1	few	CASSLEYSMNTEAFF	TGCGCCAGCAGCTTGGAGTACAGTATGAACACTGAAGCTTTCTTT
TRBV11-2	-	TRBJ2-5	-	CASSPSTRGETQYF	TGTGCCAGCAGCCCAAGCACCCGAGGGGAGACCCAGTACTTC
TRBV5-6	TRBD1	TRBJ1-4	-	CPSSSMVGQGTPRGEKLFF	TGTCCCAGCAGCTCGATGGTAGGACAGGGGACGCCGAGGGGTGAAAAACTGTTTTTT